This TCR beta chain was recorded in a study of regulatory T cells in long-lasting Graves disease. Time point: newly diagnosed GD, antithyroid drugs for less than 3 months. There was RNA extracted from PBMCs, and the TCR library was made from it. For this clonotype: The antigen is not known.

Findings and caveats of the study: Between persistent patients, 2,500 to 3,500 public clonotypes were shared, exceeding the approximately 990 shared between new patients. Lower TCR diversity was seen in persistent Graves' patients than in newly diagnosed ones.

The CDR3 has 11 amino acids. Trimming shortened V by 3 bases and J by 4 bases, and 4 bases separated the two germline ends. CDR1 is SQVTM and CDR2 is ANQGSEA in the germline V gene. Arm-PCR with iRepertoire HTBI primers amplified the CDR3 regions for these TCR beta libraries. Via MiXCR, TCRdb re-called the multiplex PCR reads, giving one row per CDR3 protein. The profile shows a few hundred thousand distinct CDR3 sequences, approximately 15% of them singletons. In addition, the sample was reused for a study of T cells in Graves' hyperthyroidism and ophthalmopathy. As that report states: Median prediction lead before ophthalmopathy onset was about 6.3 months with the model.

The TCR comes from a man aged 35 to 55 with Graves disease. The rearrangement links TRBV29-1 to TRBJ2-1; unclear D gene. This specimen was peripheral blood mononuclear cells (PBMCs), taken at new diagnosis, from a patient treated with antithyroid drugs. The CDR3 DNA follows: TGCAGCGTTGACCAATACAATGAGCAGTTCTTC. It specifies CSVDQYNEQFF.